This T cell receptor (beta chain) is from a study of cytomegalovirus exposure and HLA in healthy donors. Study results and limitations: On later analysis, the bulk of CMV-associated TCR beta chains appeared to be HLA-restricted. Donors belonging to an Asian-associated ancestry cluster reportedly showed fewer N-insertions in productive TCRs than the roughly 700-donor mean, according to what a later analysis found.

Notes on this clone: What it binds is not known.

PCR involved 60 Vbeta and 13 Jbeta primers. Here immunoSEQ multiplex PCR was the method, and the copy in TCRdb shows in-frame clones only, minus some. The sample has 55,000 or so clones, roughly four fifths seen once. The CDR3 is made up of 14 amino acids. Deletions cut 6 bases from V and 1 base from J, with 12 bases between. Germline-derived CDR1 and CDR2 are SGHNT and YYREEE (reference sequence). The chain couples TRBV5-4 to TRBJ2-3; D unclear. The source of this sequence is a man under 40 in good health and CMV-seronegative. The sample comprised PBMCs. The CDR3 loop reads CASTYEGGTDTQYF. The DNA for the CDR3 is TGTGCCAGCACCTACGAAGGAGGCACAGATACGCAGTATTTT.